The subject of this entry is one T cell receptor beta chain. This sample was taken from a study of blood T cell repertoires in COVID-19. Across the study: The United States, Italy and Spain provided the acute and convalescent COVID-19 samples. In each case, the material was cDNA or gDNA derived from T cells, B-cell-depleted T cells, or PBMCs.

Per the original data handling: Researchers report that nucleated cell counts were estimated from reference gene primer amplification. Using immunoSEQ multiplex PCR, the repertoire was profiled, and TCRdb retains in-frame clones only, with some absent. The DNA gave D and trimming, while V, J and clone size come from that table. In the table there are around 150,000 clones, about 81% of which are singletons. Looked up from germline, CDR1 is SGHTS and CDR2 is YDEGEE. The CDR3 runs to 15 residues. V was clipped by 4 bases and J by 1 base; unmatched bases: 7. This TCR derives from a woman of 80 years or more with acute or convalescent COVID-19. The chain joins TRBV5-8 to TRBJ2-5, with 7 positions matching TRBD1. The material sequenced was peripheral blood. CDR3: CASSPGQSLQETQYF. The CDR3 nucleotides read TGTGCCAGCAGCCCGGGACAGAGCCTCCAAGAGACCCAGTACTTC.